Listed below are T cell receptor beta chains from one sample, sequenced in a study of tumor-infiltrating lymphocytes in primary liver carcinoma. One entry per CDR3 protein, called by TCRdb with MiXCR from the multiplex PCR reads. The sample lists some 110,000 distinct CDR3 sequences, roughly 80% occurring once. Sequenced material: liver tumor tissue from sampling region 3. These receptors all stem from a man in his forties or fifties with primary liver carcinoma and hepatitis B virus infection. Both conserved end residues are part of each CDR3. Fields, in order: J gene, CDR3 length, D gene, clone size, V gene, CDR3 DNA, CDR3 protein. The D gene is left open where the match is weak. Clone size is shown for a subset of rows, as once, few, many or a class of expanded clone.

>TRBJ2-4|17|TRBD2|-|TRBV11-1
TGTGCCAGCAACTTTCCCGGGACTAGCGGAACCAATAACATTCATTACTTC
CASNFPGTSGTNNIHYF
>TRBJ2-5|13|TRBD1|-|TRBV7-9
TGTGCCAGTAACCGTGGACAGGGAGAGACCCAGTACTTC
CASNRGQGETQYF
>TRBJ1-1|14|-|-|TRBV12-3/TRBV12-4
TGTGCCAGCAGTTGGAGGGGATCTAGGACTGAGGCTTTCTTT
CASSWRGSRTEAFF
>TRBJ2-2|15|-|-|TRBV10-3
TGTGGCATCAGCGCTACTAGCAGCCCCACCGGGGAGCTATTTTTT
CGISATSSPTGELFF
>TRBJ1-5|16|TRBD1|-|TRBV6-1
TGTGCCAGCAATGAACACACCGAGACAGGGAATCAGCCCCAGCATTTT
CASNEHTETGNQPQHF
>TRBJ2-3|12|-|-|TRBV25-1
TGTGCCAGCAGGGCTCAGGCGGATACGCAGTACTTT
CASRAQADTQYF
>TRBJ2-1|16|TRBD2|-|TRBV11-2
TGTGCCAGTAGCCTCCTGACTAGCGGGAGTAATGAAGAACAGTTCTTC
CASSLLTSGSNEEQFF
>TRBJ2-1|13|-|-|TRBV6-2/TRBV6-3
TGTGCCAGCACCCTAGGGGGGGTTGGTGAGCAGTTTTTC
CASTLGGVGEQFF
>TRBJ1-6|16|TRBD1|once|TRBV4-3
TGCGCCAGCAACTCCTGGGACAGGGGAAGGAATCGACCCCTCCACTTT
CASNSWDRGRNRPLHF
>TRBJ1-5|15|-|-|TRBV6-1
TGTGCCAGCAATCATAGTTCAGGGGCAGGTCAGCCGCAGCATTTT
CASNHSSGAGQPQHF
>TRBJ2-7|14|-|-|TRBV11-2
TGTGCCAGCAGCTCTATCAGGAGCTCCTACAAGCAGTATTTC
CASSSIRSSYKQYF
>TRBJ1-2|13|-|few|TRBV12-3/TRBV12-4
TGTGCTAGCAGTAACCTCTGCATGGATGGCTACACCTTC
CASSNLCMDGYTF
>TRBJ1-6|15|TRBD1|-|TRBV10-3
TGTGCCACCCACCTCGGGACAGGCTTTTATTCACCCCTCCACTTT
CATHLGTGFYSPLHF
>TRBJ2-2|14|TRBD2|-|TRBV5-1
TGCGTCAGCAGCTCCCAAGGGAGGGACGGGGAGCTGTTTTTT
CVSSSQGRDGELFF
>TRBJ2-5|15|-|-|TRBV11-2
TGTGCGAACAGCCCCGTCGGGCTAGTCCCAGAGGCCCAGTACTTC
CANSPVGLVPEAQYF
>TRBJ2-5|19|TRBD2|-|TRBV6-5
TGTGCCAGCACACTGACGGGGTTGGTAGCGGGAAGGCCGTCAGAGACCCAGTACTTC
CASTLTGLVAGRPSETQYF
>TRBJ2-7|17|-|-|TRBV11-1
TGTGCCAGCAGCTCAGGGCCGGTGGGTGAAAGCTACTACGAGCAGTACTTC
CASSSGPVGESYYEQYF
>TRBJ1-2|14|TRBD1|-|TRBV7-2
TGTGCCAGCAGCCCTAACCGAGGGGGCTATGGCTACAGCTTC
CASSPNRGGYGYSF
>TRBJ2-3|15|TRBD2|-|TRBV29-1
TGCAGCGTTGAGTCGGCTAGCGGAGGGAAGTATACGCAGTGTTTT
CSVESASGGKYTQCF
>TRBJ2-7|15|TRBD2|many|TRBV28
TGTGCCAGCAGCCCTTCAAGCGGGAGGCGGGACGAGCAGTACTTC
CASSPSSGRRDEQYF
>TRBJ1-1|14|-|-|TRBV9
TGTGCCAGCAGCCCGTCCACCTTGGACACTGAAGCTTTCTTT
CASSPSTLDTEAFF
>TRBJ2-7|17|-|-|TRBV6-2/TRBV6-3
TGTGTCAGCTGTAGCAGGAGGGAAGGAGATCTCTCCTACGAGCAGTACTTC
CVSCSRREGDLSYEQYF
>TRBJ2-7|13|TRBD1|-|TRBV6-5
TGTGCAAGCAGAATGGACAGGGCTCACGAGCACTACTTC
CASRMDRAHEHYF
>TRBJ2-1|13|-|few|TRBV28
TGCGCCAGCAGTCTCGGGCCCTATGGTGAGAAGTTCTTC
CASSLGPYGEKFF
>TRBJ1-3|13|TRBD1|-|TRBV6-6
TGTGCCAGCAGTACTACAGGGGGCGGAACCATATATTTT
CASSTTGGGTIYF
>TRBJ2-7|13|-|-|TRBV7-9
TGTGCCAGCAGCTTAGATCAGGCCTACGAGCAGTACTTC
CASSLDQAYEQYF
>TRBJ2-1|13|-|-|TRBV5-6
TGTGCCAGCAGCTTGGTAACTAGTAATGAGCACTTCTTC
CASSLVTSNEHFF
>TRBJ2-4|13|-|-|TRBV11-1
TGTGTCAACAGCTGGAAGCAGGGTGGCATTCAGTACTTC
CVNSWKQGGIQYF
>TRBJ1-1|13|-|-|TRBV11-2
TGTACCAGCAGCCTCGGGGAGAACATTGAGGCTTTCTTT
CTSSLGENIEAFF
>TRBJ2-1|19|TRBD2|once|TRBV28
TGTGCCAGTTGTTTATACCACTTTCCGGGACTAGCGGAGCACAATGAGCAGTTCTTC
CASCLYHFPGLAEHNEQFF
>TRBJ1-2|14|-|-|TRBV6-2/TRBV6-3
TGTGCCAGCAGTTTCTCCTCGGGAAACTATGGCTACATCTTC
CASSFSSGNYGYIF
>TRBJ2-5|11|-|-|TRBV29-1
TGTAGCATGGGGCCGATAGAGACCCAGAACTTC
CSMGPIETQNF
>TRBJ2-7|16|TRBD1|-|TRBV11-1
TGTGCCAGTAGTTCTGGTCTGGGACAGGGTTCCTACGAGCAGTACTTC
CASSSGLGQGSYEQYF
>TRBJ1-4|11|-|-|TRBV6-6
TGTGCCAGTACCACGAAAGAAAAACTGTTTTTT
CASTTKEKLFF
>TRBJ2-1|12|-|-|TRBV28
TGTGTCAGCAGTTTAGACCGGGTTGAACAGTTATTC
CVSSLDRVEQLF
>TRBJ2-6|17|-|-|TRBV6-5
TGTGCCAGCAGTTTGGGTTCTAGATCCTCTGAGGCCAACGTCCTGACTTTC
CASSLGSRSSEANVLTF
>TRBJ2-7|15|-|-|TRBV28
TGTGCCAGCAGGCCGCCGAGACGTTCTCCCTACGAGCAGTACTTC
CASRPPRRSPYEQYF
>TRBJ1-1|12|-|many|TRBV6-1
TGTGCCAGCAGTGAAGCGCGAAGTCAAGCTTTCTTT
CASSEARSQAFF
>TRBJ2-2|15|-|-|TRBV19
TGTGCCAGTAGACGTGGCGAAACGCCCACCGGGGAGCTGTTTTTT
CASRRGETPTGELFF
>TRBJ1-2|16|-|-|TRBV11-2
TGTGCCAGCAGCTTAGATTCGGTAGTCTATTATCGATGCTACACCTTC
CASSLDSVVYYRCYTF
>TRBJ1-5|18|TRBD1|-|TRBV6-6
TGTGTCAGCAGTTACTTCGATCCGACAGGGGGGCTAAATCAACCCCAGCAATTT
CVSSYFDPTGGLNQPQQF
>TRBJ2-1|11|-|-|TRBV30
TGTGTCTGGAGCAAAGTAGACGAGCAGTTCTTC
CVWSKVDEQFF
>TRBJ2-2|15|-|-|TRBV29-1
TGCGGCGTTGATGAAGGGGTCCGGAACACCGGGGAGCTGTTTTTT
CGVDEGVRNTGELFF
>TRBJ2-1|14|-|-|TRBV28
TGTGCCAGCATGCGGGGAGGTCCTTACAATGAACAATTCTTC
CASMRGGPYNEQFF
>TRBJ2-7|11|-|-|TRBV29-1
TGCAGCGCCCCCTTCGGGGCCGACCAGTACTTC
CSAPFGADQYF
>TRBJ1-5|13|-|many|TRBV7-9
TGTGCCAGCAGCTTCACGGCCGATCAGCCCCAGCATTTT
CASSFTADQPQHF
>TRBJ2-3|15|TRBD1|few|TRBV10-3
TGTGTCATCAGTGCTGACAGGGGGCGCACAGATACGCAGTATTTT
CVISADRGRTDTQYF
>TRBJ1-5|14|TRBD1|-|TRBV10-3
TGTGCCATCTGTCTGACAGGGGGTAATCAGCCCCAGCATTTT
CAICLTGGNQPQHF
>TRBJ2-7|11|-|-|TRBV14
TGCGCCAGCAGCAGAGACCGCGAGCAGCACTTC
CASSRDREQHF
>TRBJ2-5|14|TRBD2|few|TRBV4-3
TGCGCCAGCAGCCAAGTTCCGGGAGGGGAGATCCAATACTTC
CASSQVPGGEIQYF
>TRBJ2-6|18|TRBD2|many|TRBV10-3
TGTGCCATCAGTGAGTCGGTATTCGGGAGGGCTGGGGCCAACGTCCTGACTTTC
CAISESVFGRAGANVLTF
>TRBJ2-7|17|TRBD2|once|TRBV5-1
TGCGCCAGGAACCACGGAGGAAGCGGGATTCGTGTTAATGAGCAGTACTTC
CARNHGGSGIRVNEQYF
>TRBJ2-7|15|TRBD2|-|TRBV3-1
TGTGCCAGCAGTCAACCGACTAGCGGGAGGAACGAGCAGTACTTC
CASSQPTSGRNEQYF
>TRBJ1-1|11|-|-|TRBV29-1
TGCGGCGTTGAACTCGACACTGAAGCTTTCTTT
CGVELDTEAFF